The clone carrying this T cell receptor beta chain was seen more than once but under ten times. The antigen is undetermined. TCRdb independently ran MiXCR on the 5' RACE reads; one entry per CDR3 protein. The sample yields under 85,000 distinct CDR3 sequences, 11% to 15% seen once. The record originates from a study of T-cell memory formation after mild COVID-19. Study as a whole: TCR clusters were mostly confined to one donor each.

The CDR3 is 14 residues long. V dropped 2 bases and J dropped 2; count of bases not matched to a gene: 3. CDR1 KGHSH and CDR2 LQKENI come from the germline V gene. Regarding the study as a whole: SARS-CoV-2 specificity was not confirmed for second-wave clones peaking on day 37.

Sequenced sample: PBMCs or a T cell subset sorted from them (not recorded which). This receptor was obtained from an adult woman who had mild COVID-19 (a few samples of this study predate the infection). Cell type and time point are not known. The chain carries TRBV18 and TRBJ2-7; 7 bases align to TRBD1. The CDR3 region has the DNA TGTGCCAGCTCACCAGAACAGGGGCCCTACGAGCAGTACTTC. Translation: CASSPEQGPYEQYF. Full variable domain (outside the CDR3, taken from reference TRBV18 and TRBJ2-7): NAGVMQNPRHLVRRRGQEARLRCSPMKGHSHVYWYRQLPEEGLKFMVYLQKENIIDESGMPKERFSAEFPKEGPSILRIQQVVRGDSAAYFCASSPEQGPYEQYFGPGTRLTVT.